This T cell receptor beta chain was sequenced in a study of blood T cells in healthy people across ages (dated by TCRdb to the mid-2010s). Background on the whole study: In model experiments, roughly one uniquely barcoded TCR beta cDNA molecule per two T cells was captured by template switching. To track age-related changes in TCR beta repertoire diversity, the study relied on deep sequencing normalized with unique cDNA molecular identifiers. Donors were grouped into four age groups: young (average approximately 16 years), middle-aged (around 39), aged (over 55) and long-lived (just over 80). For two donors (one aged 18 to 29 and one aged 80 or older), the study analyzed two additional independent replicas of 1 million unique cDNA reads from the same blood draw. To avoid experimental bias, donors of different ages were spread randomly across the sequencing lanes.

CDR1 and CDR2 (SEHNR, FQNEAQ) derive from the germline V gene (reference sequence). Reading from cysteine to phenylalanine, the CDR3 counts 15 amino acids. This entry keeps only the CDR3 DNA: 45 bases, framed from base 1. V loses 5 bases, J loses 2 bases, and the germline ends lie 13 bases apart. Library method: 5' RACE. The run used an Illumina HiSeq 2500. A second PCR of roughly 7 to 11 cycles was performed with a sample-barcoded 5' primer and a J-beta primer mix. A template-switch 5' adaptor carrying 12 random nucleotides introduced a unique molecular identifier onto each TCR beta cDNA molecule. At least 3 million CDR3-containing paired-end reads were obtained from each sample. All of the RNA was converted into first-strand cDNA using the Mint cDNA synthesis kit, with a TRBC-specific oligonucleotide serving as the primer. Following uracil-DNA glycosylase treatment, a first 18-cycle PCR with universal primers M1SS and BC2_uni_R was performed on all cDNA. Processing in the source paper ran as follows. For normalization, 1 million high-quality reads, each with a distinct molecular identifier, were randomly selected from each sample. Reads with shared molecular identifiers were discarded instead of being binned into consensus sequences. CDR3 identification, clonotype clustering and error correction used MiTCR with a Q25 quality threshold and the strictest error-elimination algorithm. A nonparametric unseen species model with Euler transformation was used to estimate lower-bound total TCR beta diversity. TCRdb trimmed public reads at Q25 via fastp, called clones via MiXCR and kept in-frame beta chains. Rows merge per CDR3 protein into single entries with the most common DNA and genes. The V and J calls reflect TCRdb's pipeline rather than the authors' work. This sample is represented by hundreds of thousands of distinct CDR3 sequences; roughly three fifths of them were singletons. Roughly 26% of the sample rests with the top ten.

The roughly 42 donors, aged roughly 6 to 100 years, were systemically healthy Caucasian individuals from Russia. Each donor gave around 9 milliliters of peripheral blood, collected into EDTA-treated Vacutainer tubes. Ficoll-Paque density-gradient centrifugation was used to isolate PBMCs, with at least 6.5 million obtained per sample. Total RNA was extracted from PBMCs with Trizol reagent, with at least 5.5 micrograms obtained per sample. For every donor, flow cytometry on a PBMC aliquot measured the percentage of naive CD45RAhigh/CD27high T cells. Summary of the overall study and its limitations: Estimates of total diversity from one million sequenced T cells were regarded as lower bounds and underestimates. A strong correlation was found between observed TCR beta diversity and the percentage of naive T cells measured by flow cytometry. Conclusive comparison of naive and antigen-experienced compartments was prevented by the profiling of bulk unsorted PBMCs. Because donor CMV infection status was unknown, age-related changes in expanded clonotypes were potentially confounded. Observed TCR beta diversity per million T cells fell roughly linearly with age, and a significant reduction was already apparent by age around 36. The long-lived group showed more naive CD4+ T cells, fewer expanded clones and increased TCR diversity than the aged group, suggesting age selection.

In its sample, this clonotype was seen a few times. Its recognized antigen is unknown. Base quality data are lacking; no much larger clone is found one base away. This TCR came from a man aged 35-49 years in good health. This chain is built from TRBV7-9 and TRBJ1-5; perhaps TRBD1 is the D gene, with 6 bases matching. Sequences were obtained from blood. The CDR3 region reads CASSPQGTGNQPQHF. The nucleotide sequence is given as TGTGCCAGCAGCCCTCAGGGGACGGGCAATCAGCCCCAGCATTTT.